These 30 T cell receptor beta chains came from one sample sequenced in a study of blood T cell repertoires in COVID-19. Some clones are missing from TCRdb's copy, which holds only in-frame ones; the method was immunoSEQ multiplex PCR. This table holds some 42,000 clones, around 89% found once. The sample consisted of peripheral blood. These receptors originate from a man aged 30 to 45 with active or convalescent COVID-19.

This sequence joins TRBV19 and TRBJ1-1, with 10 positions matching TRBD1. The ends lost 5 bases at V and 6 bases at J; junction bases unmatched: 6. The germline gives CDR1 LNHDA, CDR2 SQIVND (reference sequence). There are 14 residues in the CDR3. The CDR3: CASSLTGGAAEAFF. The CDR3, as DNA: TGTGCCAGTAGTCTGACAGGGGGCGCAGCTGAAGCTTTCTTT.

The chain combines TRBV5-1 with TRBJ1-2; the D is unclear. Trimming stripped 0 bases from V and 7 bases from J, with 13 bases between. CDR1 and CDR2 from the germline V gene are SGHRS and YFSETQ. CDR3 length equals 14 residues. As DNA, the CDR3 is TGCGCCAGCAGCTTGGAACAGTTTGTTCGTGGCTACACCTTC. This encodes CASSLEQFVRGYTF.

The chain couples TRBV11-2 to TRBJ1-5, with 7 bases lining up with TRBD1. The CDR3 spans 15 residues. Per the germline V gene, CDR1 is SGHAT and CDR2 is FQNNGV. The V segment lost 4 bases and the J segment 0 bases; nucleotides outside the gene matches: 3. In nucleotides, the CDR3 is TGTGCCAGCAGCTCAAGACAGGGTAGCAATCAGCCCCAGCATTTT. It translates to CASSSRQGSNQPQHF.

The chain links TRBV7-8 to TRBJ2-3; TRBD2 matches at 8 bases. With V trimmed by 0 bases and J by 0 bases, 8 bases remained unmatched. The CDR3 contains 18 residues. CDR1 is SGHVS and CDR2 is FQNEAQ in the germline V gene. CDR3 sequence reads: CASSLARSSGFSTDTQYF. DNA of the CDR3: TGTGCCAGCAGCTTAGCGAGGTCTAGCGGGTTTAGCACAGATACGCAGTATTTT.

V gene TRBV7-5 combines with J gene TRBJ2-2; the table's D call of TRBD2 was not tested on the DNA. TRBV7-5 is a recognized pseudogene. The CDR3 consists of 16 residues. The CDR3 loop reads CARSLRAGVYPGELFF. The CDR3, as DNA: TGTGCCAGAAGCCTAAGGGCGGGAGTTTACCCCGGGGAGCTGTTTTTT.

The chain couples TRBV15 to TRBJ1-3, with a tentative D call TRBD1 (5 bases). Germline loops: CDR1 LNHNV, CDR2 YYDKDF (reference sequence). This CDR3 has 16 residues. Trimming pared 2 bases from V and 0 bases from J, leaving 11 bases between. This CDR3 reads CATSRRQSLSGNTIYF. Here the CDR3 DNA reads TGTGCCACCAGCAGAAGACAGTCGCTCTCTGGAAACACCATATATTTT.

The CDR3 nucleotides are TGTGCCAGTAGTACCTCAGGGTCTCCCTATGGCTACACCTTC. It yields the protein CASSTSGSPYGYTF. The chain employs TRBV19 and TRBJ1-2, with D maybe TRBD1 (5 bases). CDR1 is LNHDA and CDR2 is SQIVND in the germline V gene (reference sequence). With 4 bases removed from V and 4 bases from J, the gap between germline ends came to 13 bases. CDR3 size: 14 residues. Complete variable domain (other parts from reference TRBV19 and TRBJ1-2): DGGITQSPKYLFRKEGQNVTLSCEQNLNHDAMYWYRQDPGQGLRLIYYSQIVNDFQKGDIAEGYSVSREKKESFPLTVTSAQKNPTAFYLCASSTSGSPYGYTFGSGTRLTVV.

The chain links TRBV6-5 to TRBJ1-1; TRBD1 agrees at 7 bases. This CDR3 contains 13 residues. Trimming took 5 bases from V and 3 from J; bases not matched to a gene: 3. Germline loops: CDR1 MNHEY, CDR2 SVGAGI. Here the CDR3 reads CASSTDRYTEAFF. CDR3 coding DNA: TGTGCCAGCAGTACGGACAGGTACACTGAAGCTTTCTTT.

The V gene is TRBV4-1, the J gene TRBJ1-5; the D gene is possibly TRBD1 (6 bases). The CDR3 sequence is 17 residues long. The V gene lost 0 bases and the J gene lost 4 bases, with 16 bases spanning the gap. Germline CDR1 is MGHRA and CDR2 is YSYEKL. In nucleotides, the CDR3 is TGCGCCAGCAGCCAAGAGGGCAGGGGACCTGGTAATCAGCCCCAGCATTTT. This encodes CASSQEGRGPGNQPQHF.

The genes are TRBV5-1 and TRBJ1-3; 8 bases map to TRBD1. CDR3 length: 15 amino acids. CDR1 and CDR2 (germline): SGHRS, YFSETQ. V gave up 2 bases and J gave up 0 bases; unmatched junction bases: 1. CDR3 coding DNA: TGCGCCAGCAGCTTTGGGACAGGCTCTGGAAACACCATATATTTT. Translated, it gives CASSFGTGSGNTIYF.

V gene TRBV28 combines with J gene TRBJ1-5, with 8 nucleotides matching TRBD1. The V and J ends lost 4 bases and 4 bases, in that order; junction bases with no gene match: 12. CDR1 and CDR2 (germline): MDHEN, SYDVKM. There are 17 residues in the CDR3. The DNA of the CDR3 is TGTGCCAGCAGTTCTTATAACGGACAGGGCGGGAATCAGCCCCAGCATTTT. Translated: CASSSYNGQGGNQPQHF.

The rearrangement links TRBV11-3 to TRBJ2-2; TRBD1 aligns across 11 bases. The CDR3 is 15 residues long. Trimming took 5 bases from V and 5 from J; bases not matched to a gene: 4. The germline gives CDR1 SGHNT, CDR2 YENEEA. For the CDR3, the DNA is TGTGCCAGCAGCCCCGGACAGGGGGCAACCGGGGAGCTGTTTTTT. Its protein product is CASSPGQGATGELFF.

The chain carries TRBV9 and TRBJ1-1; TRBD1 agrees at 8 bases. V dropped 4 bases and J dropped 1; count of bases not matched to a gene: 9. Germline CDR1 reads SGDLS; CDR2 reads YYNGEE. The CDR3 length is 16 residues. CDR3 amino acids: CASSPHDRGRNTEAFF. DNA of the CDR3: TGTGCCAGCAGCCCGCACGACAGGGGTAGGAACACTGAAGCTTTCTTT.

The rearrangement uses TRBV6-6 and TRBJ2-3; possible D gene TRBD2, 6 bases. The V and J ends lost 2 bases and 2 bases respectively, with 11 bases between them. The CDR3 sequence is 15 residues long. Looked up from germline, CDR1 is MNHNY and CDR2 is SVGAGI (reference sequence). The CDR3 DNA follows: TGTGCCAGCAGTTACGTGGGGGGACCCACAGATACGCAGTATTTT. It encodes CASSYVGGPTDTQYF.

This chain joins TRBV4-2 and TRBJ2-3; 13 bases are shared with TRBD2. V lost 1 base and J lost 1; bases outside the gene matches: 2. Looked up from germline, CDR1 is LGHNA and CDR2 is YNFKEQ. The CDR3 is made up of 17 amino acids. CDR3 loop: CASSQAGTSGGTDTQYF. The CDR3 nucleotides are TGTGCCAGCAGCCAAGCCGGGACTAGCGGGGGCACAGATACGCAGTATTTT.

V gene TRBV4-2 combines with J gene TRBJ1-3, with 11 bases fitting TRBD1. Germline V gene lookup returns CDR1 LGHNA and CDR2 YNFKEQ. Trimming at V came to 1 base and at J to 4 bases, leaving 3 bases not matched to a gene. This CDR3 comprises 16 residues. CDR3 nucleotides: TGTGCCAGCAGCCAAGCAAGGGACAGGGGGGGAAACACCATATATTTT. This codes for CASSQARDRGGNTIYF.

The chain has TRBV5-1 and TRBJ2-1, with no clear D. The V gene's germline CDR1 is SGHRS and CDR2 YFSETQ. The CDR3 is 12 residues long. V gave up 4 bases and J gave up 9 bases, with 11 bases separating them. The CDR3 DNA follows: TGCGCCAGCAGCCCACAGAATCGTGAGCAGTTCTTC. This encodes CASSPQNREQFF.

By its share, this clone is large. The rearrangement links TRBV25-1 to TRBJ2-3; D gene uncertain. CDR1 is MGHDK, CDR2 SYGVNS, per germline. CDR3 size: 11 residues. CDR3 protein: CVTIDPDTQYF. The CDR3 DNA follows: TGTGTCACAATCGATCCAGATACGCAGTATTTT.

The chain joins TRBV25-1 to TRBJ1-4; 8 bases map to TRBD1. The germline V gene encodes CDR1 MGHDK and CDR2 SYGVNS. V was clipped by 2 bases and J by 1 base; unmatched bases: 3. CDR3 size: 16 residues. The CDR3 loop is CASSEARGLTNEKLFF. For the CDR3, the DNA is TGTGCCAGCAGTGAAGCCAGGGGGCTAACTAATGAAAAACTGTTTTTT.

The CDR3: CASSLGRGATEAFF. CDR3 DNA: TGTGCCAGCAGCTTAGGTCGGGGGGCCACTGAAGCTTTCTTT. The chain carries TRBV13 and TRBJ1-1, with D possibly being TRBD1 (6 bases). The CDR3 runs 14 residues. The ends were cut back, 0 bases at V and 4 bases at J, with 9 bases in the middle. Germline-derived CDR1 and CDR2 are PRHDT and FYEKMQ (reference sequence).

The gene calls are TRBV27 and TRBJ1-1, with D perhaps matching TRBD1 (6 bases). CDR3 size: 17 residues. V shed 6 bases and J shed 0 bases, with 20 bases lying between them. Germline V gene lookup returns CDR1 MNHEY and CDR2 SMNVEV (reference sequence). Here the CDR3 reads CASSLITGRGMNTEAFF. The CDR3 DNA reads TGTGCCAGCAGCCTGATTACAGGGAGGGGGATGAACACTGAAGCTTTCTTT.

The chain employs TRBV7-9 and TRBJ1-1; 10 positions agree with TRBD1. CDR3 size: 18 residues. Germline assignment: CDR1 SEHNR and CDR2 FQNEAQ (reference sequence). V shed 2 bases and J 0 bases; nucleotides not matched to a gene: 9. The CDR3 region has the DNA TGTGCCAGCAGCTTAATCCCCGGACAGGGGGTTTTGAACACTGAAGCTTTCTTT. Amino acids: CASSLIPGQGVLNTEAFF.

CDR3 nucleotide sequence: TGTGCCAGCAGCTTGCGAGATGGCTACACCTTC. Translation gives CASSLRDGYTF. The chain uses TRBV5-8 and TRBJ1-2; D not certain. The germline V gene encodes CDR1 SGHTS and CDR2 YDEGEE. V was shortened by 1 base and J by 6 bases, with 4 bases between the two germline ends. The CDR3 spans 11 residues. The full variable domain, rest sourced from reference TRBV5-8 and TRBJ1-2, is EAGVTQSPTHLIKTRGQQATLRCSPISGHTSVYWYQQALGLGLQFLLWYDEGEERNRGNFPPRFSGRQFPNYSSELNVNALELEDSALYLCASSLRDGYTFGSGTRLTVV.

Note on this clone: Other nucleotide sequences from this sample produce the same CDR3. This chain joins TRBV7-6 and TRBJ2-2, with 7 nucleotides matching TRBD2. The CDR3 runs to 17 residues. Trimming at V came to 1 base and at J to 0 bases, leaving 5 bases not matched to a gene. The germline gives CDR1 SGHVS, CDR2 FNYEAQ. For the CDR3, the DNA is TGTGCCAGCAGCTTAGTTCCTAGCGGATCGAACACCGGGGAGCTGTTTTTT. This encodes CASSLVPSGSNTGELFF.

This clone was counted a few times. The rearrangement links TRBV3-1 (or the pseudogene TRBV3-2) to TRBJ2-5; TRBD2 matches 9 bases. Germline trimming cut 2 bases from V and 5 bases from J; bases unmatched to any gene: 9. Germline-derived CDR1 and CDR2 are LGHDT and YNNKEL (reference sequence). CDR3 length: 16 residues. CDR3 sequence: CASSQKCGGRGETQYF. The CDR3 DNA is TGTGCCAGCAGCCAAAAGTGTGGCGGGAGGGGGGAGACCCAGTACTTC.

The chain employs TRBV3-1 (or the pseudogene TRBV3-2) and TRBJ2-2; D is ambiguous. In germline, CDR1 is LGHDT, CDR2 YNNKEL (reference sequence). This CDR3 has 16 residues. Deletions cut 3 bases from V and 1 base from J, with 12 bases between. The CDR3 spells CASSHSVLRNTGELFF. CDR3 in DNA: TGTGCCAGCAGCCATTCAGTGCTCAGGAACACCGGGGAGCTGTTTTTT.

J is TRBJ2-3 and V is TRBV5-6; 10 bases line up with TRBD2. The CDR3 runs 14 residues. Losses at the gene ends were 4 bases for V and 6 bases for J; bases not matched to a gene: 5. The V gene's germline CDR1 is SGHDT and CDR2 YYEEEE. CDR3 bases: TGTGCCAGCAGCCAAAGCGGGAGGGTGGATACGCAGTATTTT. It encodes CASSQSGRVDTQYF.

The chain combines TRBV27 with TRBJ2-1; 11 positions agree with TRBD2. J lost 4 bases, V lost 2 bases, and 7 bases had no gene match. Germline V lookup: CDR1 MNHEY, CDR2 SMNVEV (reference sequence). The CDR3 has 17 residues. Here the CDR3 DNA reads TGTGCCAGCAGTTTAAACCCGCGACTAGCGGGGTACAATGAGCAGTTCTTC. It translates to CASSLNPRLAGYNEQFF.

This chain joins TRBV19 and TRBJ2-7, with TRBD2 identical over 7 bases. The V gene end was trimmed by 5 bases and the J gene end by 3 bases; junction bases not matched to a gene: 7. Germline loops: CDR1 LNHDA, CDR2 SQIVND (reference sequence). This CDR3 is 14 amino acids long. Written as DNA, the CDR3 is TGTGCCAGTAGTCACAAGGGAGGGCGCTACGAGCAGTACTTC. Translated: CASSHKGGRYEQYF.

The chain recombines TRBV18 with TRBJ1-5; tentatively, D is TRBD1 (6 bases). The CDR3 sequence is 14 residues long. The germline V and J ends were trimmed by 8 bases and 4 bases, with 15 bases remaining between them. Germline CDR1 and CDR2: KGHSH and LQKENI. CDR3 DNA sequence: TGTGCCAGCACCTACTCACAGGGTAATCAGCCCCAGCATTTT. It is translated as CASTYSQGNQPQHF.